This is a list of T cell receptor beta chains from one sample in a study of T cell repertoires in cytomegalovirus infection. Via MiXCR, TCRdb re-called the reads, giving one row per CDR3 protein. The sample consists of some 590,000 distinct CDR3 sequences, over 35% of them appearing once. Which antigens these TCRs recognize remains unknown. Sequences were derived from cultured PBMCs, sampled from culture after CMV antigen stimulation. The receptor source for this set is a human donor in good health (CMV status not recorded). Some clones in this sample may be carry-over from other donors' samples. Each CDR3 is given with its conserved first and last residue. The D gene is left open where the match is weak. Size values are once, few and many counts, or a class for expanded clones, and some rows have none.

CASSLDSRRNQPQHF	TGTGCCAGCAGTTTAGACAGTAGGCGCAATCAGCCCCAGCATTTT	15	.	TRBJ1-5	.	TRBV12-3/TRBV12-4
CASSRRLAGVETQYF	TGTGCCAGCAGCAGAAGACTAGCGGGAGTGGAGACCCAGTACTTC	15	.	TRBJ2-5	TRBD2	TRBV6-1
CASSLRLAGDRTQYF	TGTGCCAGCAGCTTAAGGCTAGCGGGAGACCGGACGCAGTATTTT	15	.	TRBJ2-3	TRBD2	TRBV7-9
CASSYVPGRWAMNTEAFF	TGTGCCAGCAGTTACGTCCCAGGACGGTGGGCTATGAACACTGAAGCTTTCTTT	18	.	TRBJ1-1	.	TRBV6-2/TRBV6-3
CASSLEVDTQYF	TGTGCCAGCAGCTTAGAAGTAGATACGCAGTATTTT	12	many	TRBJ2-3	.	TRBV7-2
CASSRGLAEYNEQFF	TGTGCCAGCAGCCGCGGGCTAGCGGAGTACAATGAGCAGTTCTTC	15	.	TRBJ2-1	TRBD2	TRBV7-2
CASSLGYRDRGLETQYF	TGTGCCAGCAGCTTGGGATACCGGGACAGGGGACTGGAGACCCAGTACTTC	17	.	TRBJ2-5	TRBD1	TRBV7-2
CASSLGPGGTGELFF	TGTGCCAGCAGCTTAGGCCCCGGAGGCACCGGGGAGCTGTTTTTT	15	.	TRBJ2-2	.	TRBV7-2
CASSLDITRETQYF	TGTGCCAGCAGCTTAGATATTACTCGGGAGACCCAGTACTTC	14	.	TRBJ2-5	.	TRBV11-2
CASGKTGGRETQYF	TGTGCCAGCGGAAAAACGGGGGGCCGGGAGACCCAGTACTTC	14	few	TRBJ2-5	.	TRBV7-2
CASSLGPVDSYNEQFF	TGTGCCAGCAGCTTAGGCCCGGTTGACTCCTACAATGAGCAGTTCTTC	16	many	TRBJ2-1	.	TRBV7-2
CASSLEEAGNGGYTF	TGTGCCAGCAGCTTAGAGGAGGCAGGGAATGGTGGCTACACCTTC	15	.	TRBJ1-2	.	TRBV7-9
CASSHSRQGFADTQYF	TGTGCCAGCAGCCACTCCCGACAGGGTTTCGCAGATACGCAGTATTTT	16	few	TRBJ2-3	TRBD1	TRBV7-9
CASSLGLGQFLYGYTF	TGTGCCAGCAGCTTAGGGTTAGGACAGTTTCTCTATGGCTACACCTTC	16	.	TRBJ1-2	.	TRBV7-3
CASPLGPGGYEQYF	TGTGCCAGCCCCCTGGGCCCAGGGGGCTACGAGCAGTACTTC	14	few	TRBJ2-7	TRBD1	TRBV11-3
CASSSQDSVYTEAFF	TGTGCCAGCAGCTCGCAGGACAGCGTCTACACTGAAGCTTTCTTT	15	few	TRBJ1-1	.	TRBV7-2
CASSTFGRTYEQYF	TGTGCCAGCTCCACCTTCGGACGGACCTACGAGCAGTACTTC	14	once	TRBJ2-7	.	TRBV28
CASSEVTGYRWETQYF	TGTGCCAGCAGTGAAGTTACAGGGTATAGGTGGGAGACCCAGTACTTC	16	.	TRBJ2-5	.	TRBV6-1